Each of the 3 T cell receptor beta chains below was sequenced from the same sample in a study of beta chain features in type 1 diabetes. Overall study results and limits: The study found moderately but significantly shorter TCRB CDR3s in all four CD4+ subsets of Type 1 diabetes patients.

The whole isolated RNA underwent reverse transcription, so sequencing captured expressed TCRB transcripts. TCRdb keeps only in-frame clones here, not all; method: immunoSEQ multiplex PCR. The sample holds 250,000 to 300,000 clones, roughly 24% seen once. Antigen specificity for these receptors is unknown. Sequencing was carried out using naive CD4+ T cells from blood. Receptors were obtained from a woman aged 25 to 39 with type 1 diabetes.

In its sample, this clone was seen a few times. The gene calls are TRBV4-1 and TRBJ2-1, with TRBD2 identical over 13 bases. Germline V gives CDR1 MGHRA, CDR2 YSYEKL. The CDR3 totals 14 residues. The junction had 2 bases not matched to a gene; V was cut back by 5 bases and J by 7 bases. CDR3 sequence: CASSATSGRNEQFF. CDR3 bases: TGCGCCAGCAGCGCGACTAGCGGGAGGAATGAGCAGTTCTTC.

This clone has just a few counts. The chain carries TRBV30 and TRBJ1-1, with a weak D call TRBD1 (6 bases). V gave up 5 bases and J gave up 1 base, with 14 bases separating them. Germline V gene data show CDR1 as GTSNPN and CDR2 as SVGIG (reference sequence). CDR3 length equals 14 residues. In nucleotides, the CDR3 is TGTGCCTGGGGAGAGGCAGGGGCGAACACTGAAGCTTTCTTT. Protein sequence: CAWGEAGANTEAFF.

The chain links TRBV29-1 to TRBJ2-7; D is perhaps TRBD1 (6 bases). V lost 3 bases and J lost 6, with 15 bases in between. CDR3 size: 13 residues. Looked up from germline, CDR1 is SQVTM and CDR2 is ANQGSEA. CDR3 sequence (DNA): TGCAGCGTTGAGCGGACAGACGCCTCCGAGCAGTACTTC. Encoded protein: CSVERTDASEQYF.